Presented here are 23 T cell receptor beta chains from one specimen sequenced in a study of Ad26.COV2.S vaccination and SARS-CoV-2 variants. TCRdb's table, derived via immunoSEQ multiplex PCR, lists solely in-frame clones and lacks some. The sample contains some 350,000 clones, 92% of which appear only once. The starting material was peripheral blood, obtained after recovery from COVID-19. The source of these receptors is a human donor who had recovered from COVID-19.

The CDR3 DNA follows: TGTGCCAGTAGTATCCGGGGGCAGGATTCACCCCTCCACTTT. It specifies CASSIRGQDSPLHF. The J gene is TRBJ1-6, the V gene TRBV19; the D gene is possibly TRBD1 (6 bases). Germline CDR1 LNHDA, CDR2 SQIVND (reference sequence). Trimming cost V 3 bases and J 8 bases, with 11 bases left between them. This CDR3 contains 14 residues.

This clone was recorded a few times. Distinct nucleotide sequences in the sample also encode this CDR3. The V call is TRBV29-1, the J call TRBJ1-1; TRBD1 might be the D (5 bases). Germline V gives CDR1 SQVTM, CDR2 ANQGSEA. The CDR3 contains 11 residues. V was cut by 6 bases and J by 2 bases, with 7 bases left in between. The CDR3 nucleotides read TGCAGCGTCCAGGGTAACACTGAAGCTTTCTTT. It specifies CSVQGNTEAFF.

The chain links TRBV4-3 to TRBJ2-6; no reliable D call. V was pared by 1 base and J by 2 bases, with 6 bases between. The CDR3 extends over 15 amino acids. Germline lookup yields CDR1 LGHNA and CDR2 YSLEER. DNA for the CDR3: TGCGCCAGCAGCCAAGGCGAGACTGGGGCCAACGTCCTGACTTTC. As protein: CASSQGETGANVLTF.

V gene TRBV12-5 combines with J gene TRBJ1-5; 9 bases are a match to TRBD1. This CDR3 spans 15 amino acids. CDR1 is LGHNT, CDR2 FRNRAP, per germline. The J segment lost 5 bases and the V segment lost 5 bases, leaving 7 bases of the junction unmatched. CDR3 bases: TGTGCTAGTGGTATTGGACAGGGGCCTCATCAGCCCCAGCATTTT. Its translation: CASGIGQGPHQPQHF.

This rearrangement joins TRBV7-9 to TRBJ1-6; D is undetermined. This CDR3 is built from 12 residues. V shed 5 bases and J shed 7 bases, with 6 bases lying between them. The V gene's germline CDR1 is SEHNR and CDR2 FQNEAQ (reference sequence). DNA for the CDR3: TGTGCCAGCAGCCTCCTCAATTCACCCCTCCACTTT. This encodes CASSLLNSPLHF. Complete variable domain (other parts from reference TRBV7-9 and TRBJ1-6): DTGVSQNPRHKITKRGQNVTFRCDPISEHNRLYWYRQTLGQGPEFLTYFQNEAQLEKSRLLSDRFSAERPKGSFSTLEIQRTEQGDSAMYLCASSLLNSPLHFGNGTRLTVT.

In the case of this clone: The sample contains more than one DNA sequence encoding this CDR3. This sequence joins TRBV3-1 (or the pseudogene TRBV3-2) and TRBJ2-7; no definite D call. CDR1 and CDR2 (germline): LGHDT, YNNKEL (reference sequence). The V and J ends lost 0 bases and 2 bases respectively, with 5 bases between them. CDR3 length equals 13 residues. The CDR3 sequence: CASSQEGTYEQYF. DNA of the CDR3: TGTGCCAGCAGCCAAGAGGGCACCTACGAGCAGTACTTC.

This chain links TRBV18 with TRBJ2-1, with TRBD1 matching over 7 bases. V trimming: 4 bases; J trimming: 0 bases; junction bases outside the gene matches: 6. Germline V gives CDR1 KGHSH, CDR2 LQKENI. The length of the CDR3 is 16 residues. The CDR3 is CASSRMTGNSYNEQFF. The CDR3 region has the DNA TGTGCCAGCTCACGGATGACAGGGAACTCCTACAATGAGCAGTTCTTC.

The chain joins TRBV11-2 to TRBJ2-2; tentatively, D is TRBD1 (6 bases). Germline V lookup: CDR1 SGHAT, CDR2 FQNNGV. The CDR3 extends over 14 amino acids. Trimming took 3 bases from V and 5 from J, leaving 10 bases between them. CDR3 protein: CASSFRRGTGELFF. CDR3 nucleotides: TGTGCCAGCAGCTTCCGTAGGGGGACCGGGGAGCTGTTTTTT.

The genes are TRBV19 and TRBJ2-7; TRBD1 matches 7 bases. Germline lookup yields CDR1 LNHDA and CDR2 SQIVND (reference sequence). Germline trimming cut 8 bases from V and 2 bases from J; bases unmatched to any gene: 6. CDR3 length equals 13 residues. CDR3 amino acids: CASSWDRTYEQYF. The CDR3 DNA is TGTGCCAGTTCTTGGGACAGAACCTACGAGCAGTACTTC.

Regarding this clone: This sample includes further DNA sequences coding for the same CDR3. The gene calls are TRBV12-3 or TRBV12-4 and TRBJ1-4, with D uncertain. The CDR3 loop spans 12 amino acids. Trimming left V 3 bases short and J 7 bases short, with 6 bases between. The CDR3 sequence is CASSLLREKLFF. In DNA, the CDR3 is TGTGCCAGCAGTTTGTTGCGTGAAAAACTGTTTTTT.

The chain carries TRBV18 and TRBJ1-2; D possibly corresponds to TRBD1 (5 bases). There are 13 residues in the CDR3. Trimming pared 2 bases from V and 3 bases from J, leaving 7 bases between. Germline-derived CDR1 and CDR2 are KGHSH and LQKENI. The CDR3 region is CASSPGDHYGYTF. The CDR3 DNA reads TGTGCCAGCTCACCAGGGGACCACTATGGCTACACCTTC.

This chain joins TRBV24-1 and TRBJ1-1; 8 nucleotides match TRBD1. CDR3 length: 12 amino acids. J gave up 7 bases and V 6 bases, and 3 bases lay outside the gene matches. Germline assignment: CDR1 KGHDR and CDR2 SFDVKD. The CDR3 DNA sequence: TGTGCCACCAGTACTGACAGGGGTGAAGCTTTCTTT. The encoded protein is CATSTDRGEAFF.

Written as DNA, the CDR3 is TGTGCCAGCAGCCAATTTAAGACGTATGATGGCTACACCTTC. This encodes CASSQFKTYDGYTF. The chain recombines TRBV14 with TRBJ1-2; no clear D gene. The germline CDR1 and CDR2 sequences are SGHDN and FVKESK. The length of the CDR3 is 14 residues. V dropped 2 bases and J dropped 6 bases, with 13 bases sitting between them.

The chain is built from TRBV6-5 and TRBJ1-2; 8 positions agree with TRBD1. Germline CDR1 and CDR2: MNHEY and SVGAGI. This CDR3 has 14 amino acids. Trimming at V came to 6 bases and at J to 8 bases, leaving 11 bases not matched to a gene. CDR3 sequence: CASSQGLDRGGYTF. For the CDR3, the DNA is TGTGCCAGCAGCCAGGGCTTAGACAGGGGAGGCTACACCTTC.

The chain employs TRBV5-1 and TRBJ2-7; 7 positions match TRBD1. Losses at the gene ends were 4 bases for V and 7 bases for J; bases not matched to a gene: 8. The CDR3 runs 13 residues. Looked up from germline, CDR1 is SGHRS and CDR2 is YFSETQ. The CDR3, as DNA: TGCGCCAGCAGCAATGGACAGGTGGGAGAGCAGTACTTC. Protein: CASSNGQVGEQYF.

This chain uses TRBV2 with TRBJ1-2; D not certain. The V gene's germline CDR1 is SNHLY and CDR2 FYNNEI. V lost 5 bases, J lost 1 base, and 5 bases lay in between. The CDR3 sequence is 12 residues long. CDR3 loop: CASSSLNYGYTF. CDR3 nucleotides: TGTGCCAGCAGTAGCCTTAACTATGGCTACACCTTC.

This rearrangement joins TRBV6-5 to TRBJ2-7, with 9 bases that match TRBD1. CDR1 MNHEY and CDR2 SVGAGI come from the germline V gene. Trimming cost V 4 bases and J 6 bases; bases outside gene matches: 13. CDR3 length equals 16 residues. CDR3: CASSSPSGTGFTEQYF. CDR3 coding DNA: TGTGCCAGCAGTTCTCCCTCCGGGACAGGGTTTACCGAGCAGTACTTC.

This clone was observed once. The chain combines TRBV19 with TRBJ1-2, with a possible D match to TRBD1 (6 bases). With 8 bases removed from V and 1 base from J, the gap between germline ends came to 17 bases. Germline V gives CDR1 LNHDA, CDR2 SQIVND (reference sequence). The CDR3 loop spans 15 amino acids. The CDR3 DNA sequence: TGTGCCAGTTGGACAGTCGGAGTTTTTAACTATGGCTACACCTTC. Protein sequence: CASWTVGVFNYGYTF.

This chain joins TRBV19 and TRBJ2-1; D ambiguous. CDR1 and CDR2 from the germline V gene are LNHDA and SQIVND (reference sequence). The CDR3 contains 12 residues. V dropped 2 bases and J dropped 9 bases, with 8 bases sitting between them. CDR3: CASSILRGEQFF. CDR3 bases: TGTGCCAGTAGTATACTAAGAGGTGAGCAGTTCTTC.

The V call is TRBV18, the J call TRBJ2-1; D remains ambiguous. The CDR3 loop spans 13 amino acids. Germline values: CDR1 KGHSH, CDR2 LQKENI. The ends were cut back, 3 bases at V and 8 bases at J, with 11 bases in the middle. The CDR3 loop is CASSPPSRDEQFF. The CDR3 DNA sequence: TGTGCCAGCTCACCCCCGAGTAGGGATGAGCAGTTCTTC. The full variable domain, with the rest looked up from reference TRBV18 and TRBJ2-1, is NAGVMQNPRHLVRRRGQEARLRCSPMKGHSHVYWYRQLPEEGLKFMVYLQKENIIDESGMPKERFSAEFPKEGPSILRIQQVVRGDSAAYFCASSPPSRDEQFFGPGTRLTVL.

This clone was seen a single time. The chain couples TRBV5-1 to TRBJ2-5, with a possible D match to TRBD1 (5 bases). Looked up from germline, CDR1 is SGHRS and CDR2 is YFSETQ. The CDR3 loop spans 12 amino acids. Trimming removed 4 bases from V and 5 bases from J, with 9 bases in between. CDR3 DNA: TGCGCCAGCAGCGGACCAGGGGAGACCCAGTACTTC. Translation gives CASSGPGETQYF.

The V call is TRBV5-6, the J call TRBJ1-2; D gene unclear. V was clipped by 3 bases and J by 3 bases, with 12 bases between them. In germline, CDR1 is SGHDT, CDR2 YYEEEE. The CDR3 sequence is 14 residues long. In nucleotides, the CDR3 is TGTGCCAGCAGCTGGGAAGGCGCGCACTATGGCTACACCTTC. Amino acids: CASSWEGAHYGYTF.

The chain has TRBV3-1 (or the pseudogene TRBV3-2) and TRBJ2-2; perhaps TRBD2 as D (6 bases). CDR3 length: 16 residues. Germline V lookup: CDR1 LGHDT, CDR2 YNNKEL (reference sequence). V lost 5 bases to trimming and J lost 0 bases, with 13 bases between them. CDR3 amino acids: CASSSGLHSNTGELFF. CDR3 DNA: TGTGCCAGCAGCTCAGGACTACATTCGAACACCGGGGAGCTGTTTTTT.